The clone carrying this TCR beta chain was detected only a few times. Its antigen is unknown. CDR3 length equals 15 residues. Trimming pared 3 bases from V and 0 bases from J, leaving 11 bases between. The germline gives CDR1 MGHRA, CDR2 YSYEKL. These data originate in a study of T cells after yellow fever vaccination. Broader study findings: Reappearance after the booster was seen for most primary-vaccination clones, at about 95% CD4 and about 90% CD8.

TCR cDNA, made by 5'RACE template switching, carried an added universal primer site and UMIs. TCRdb reanalysed the 5' RACE reads using MiXCR and keeps one entry per CDR3 protein. The table shows roughly 190,000 distinct CDR3 sequences, with roughly 11% occurring only once. Here the sequenced sample was CD8+ T cells sorted from PBMCs, taken 15 days after the yellow fever booster vaccination. The receptor's source is a man aged 18 to 29 who received the YFV17D yellow fever vaccine. The chain recombines TRBV4-1 with TRBJ1-1; D call uncertain. For the CDR3, the DNA is TGCGCCAGCAGCCATCGAAAAGACCTGAACACTGAAGCTTTCTTT. This gives the protein CASSHRKDLNTEAFF.